This T cell receptor beta chain is from a study of blood T cell repertoires in COVID-19 (TCRdb year 2020). For context, the study as a whole: Samples from collaborators originated in the United States, Italy and Spain and spanned both the acute and convalescent phases of COVID-19. The material from the prospective study consisted of cDNA or gDNA derived from T cells, B-cell-depleted T cells, or PBMCs. Subjects who had been exposed to COVID-19, were actively infected with it, or had recovered from it provided the deeply sampled blood TCRbeta repertoires that made up the dataset. The repertoires were released in a freely available public database meant as a resource for research on the immune response to SARS-CoV-2. Samples were obtained from the ongoing ImmuneRACE study (first 160 participants) and from some 1,300 subjects provided by 6 global collaborators. Sample metadata almost always included a de-identified subject ID, COVID-19 status, age in years and sex. HLA class I and class II types, where available, came from metadata supplied by the sample provider rather than from assay-based typing. Results and caveats for the whole study, not just this receptor: Clinical and demographic metadata were provided uncurated, with the amount varying by source and participant.

TCRbeta CDR3 regions were amplified from genomic DNA using the immunoSEQ Assay, a bias-controlled multiplex PCR. For the original study's pipeline: Nucleated cell counts per sample were estimated from amplification of reference gene primers within the assay. To quantify the absolute abundance of each unique TCRbeta CDR3 rearrangement, sequence reads were collapsed and filtered. For each sample, productive Simpson clonality was calculated as the square root of Simpson's diversity index across productive rearrangements. TCRdb re-hosts the immuneACCESS table, in-frame sequences only. Its copies lack some clones; in the studies checked, an unresolved V gene accounts for under half of them, and the cause for the rest is not known. V and J calls and clone size are those listed in that table; D and trimming were worked out from the DNA. The sample profile shows 410,000 or so clones; around 91% of them were found once. The ten largest clones take up roughly 1.4% of the sample.

Comments on this clone: This clone's antigen is unknown. No much larger clone exists at a distance of one base, and base qualities are not known.

In Seattle, one collaborating source enrolled patients while the infection was active and tracked those patients longitudinally over the course of disease. Whole blood was collected in K2EDTA tubes by collaborating institutions according to the institutions' own protocols. For TCRbeta analysis, collaborator samples were shipped as frozen whole blood, as isolated PBMCs, or as DNA extracted from either sample type. Inclusive of the bounding cysteine and phenylalanine, the CDR3 is 17 residues long. Left in the record is the CDR3 DNA by itself, 51 bases read in frame from the first base. In the germline V gene, CDR1 corresponds to SGHVS and CDR2 to FQNEAQ. V sheds 1 base and J sheds 0 bases, leaving 13 bases between their ends.

The sequenced material came from peripheral blood. The chain links TRBV7-8 with TRBJ1-3, with TRBD1 as a weak D call on 6 bases. The clonotype comes from a woman aged 40 to 49 with COVID-19, enrolled during active disease. The sequenced DNA is TGTGCCAGCAGCTTAGTTTCGGGACACCTCTCTGGAAACACCATATATTTT. Its translation reads: CASSLVSGHLSGNTIYF.